Below, 5 T cell receptor beta chains from the same sample are listed, as sequenced in a study of blood T cell repertoires in COVID-19. Profiling relied on immunoSEQ multiplex PCR, and the TCRdb table lists in-frame clones only, not all of them. The table lists 50,000 or so clones, 87% of them singletons, with about a sixth in the top ten. The sequencing input was peripheral blood. The receptor source for this set is a human donor with active COVID-19. The donor label of this sample is uncertain.

The V and J genes are TRBV2 and TRBJ2-1; TRBD2 agrees at 9 bases. Germline V gives CDR1 SNHLY, CDR2 FYNNEI. The CDR3 totals 15 residues. V shed 4 bases, J shed 8 bases, and the junction held 9 bases outside the gene matches. The CDR3 is CASSARVSGGDEQFF. The CDR3 DNA reads TGTGCCAGCAGTGCCCGGGTTAGCGGGGGAGATGAGCAGTTCTTC.

J is TRBJ1-1 and V is TRBV15; D is ambiguous. The CDR3 consists of 17 residues. Germline CDR1 LNHNV, CDR2 YYDKDF (reference sequence). The ends were cut back, 1 base at V and 1 base at J, with 16 bases in the middle. CDR3 amino acids: CATSRAPGSIKNTEAFF. The CDR3, as DNA: TGTGCCACCAGCAGAGCGCCAGGCTCCATAAAGAACACTGAAGCTTTCTTT.

This sequence joins TRBV7-8 and TRBJ2-1; D unresolved. The CDR3 contains 10 residues. Germline CDR1 SGHVS, CDR2 FQNEAQ. V dropped 2 bases and J dropped 15 bases, with 8 bases sitting between them. The CDR3 sequence is CASSLTYLFF. In DNA, the CDR3 is TGTGCCAGCAGCTTAACATATCTGTTCTTC.

The J gene is TRBJ1-2, the V gene TRBV29-1, with 11 bases matching TRBD1. The CDR3 consists of 15 residues. V lost 5 bases and J lost 5; bases outside the gene matches: 10. Germline V gene lookup returns CDR1 SQVTM and CDR2 ANQGSEA. As DNA, the CDR3 is TGCAGCGTTCGAACTTCGGGACAGGGGGGTTATGGCTACACCTTC. It yields the protein CSVRTSGQGGYGYTF.

This clone was recorded only once. The CDR3, as DNA: TGTGCCAGCAGTTCCGCCGGACTTAGGAACACTGAAGCTTTCTTT. It is translated as CASSSAGLRNTEAFF. The genes are TRBV2 and TRBJ1-1; unclear D gene. The CDR3 is made up of 15 amino acids. V lost 5 bases to trimming and J lost 1 base, with 14 bases between them. From germline, CDR1 is SNHLY and CDR2 FYNNEI.